This TCR beta chain originates from a study of blood T cells in healthy people across ages. V lost 5 bases and J lost 7; bases outside the gene matches: 11. The CDR3 is 14 residues long. General study findings and limits: Naive T cell percentage strongly correlated with TCR beta diversity.

To note about this clonotype: Its antigen is undetermined.

Together with a sample-barcoded 5' primer, a J-beta primer mix was included in a second PCR lasting about 6 to 12 cycles. Each single sample gave us at least 2.5 million CDR3-containing paired-end reads. TCRdb processed the 5' RACE reads anew with MiXCR; each CDR3 protein has one entry. The sample holds 800,000 or so distinct CDR3 sequences, 46% seen once. The clonotype originates from an elderly man in good health. V and J are TRBV12-3 or TRBV12-4 and TRBJ2-7; 7 bases agree with TRBD1. Specimen: blood. The DNA of the CDR3 is TGTGCCAGCAGTACCCGGGACAGCTTGATGGAGCAGTACTTC. It is translated as CASSTRDSLMEQYF.